A single T cell receptor beta chain is shown here with its context. The antigen remains undetermined. Sequencing of TCR beta was performed on blood CD8+ and CD4+ T cells. The sample originates from a study of CD8 T cells in Susac syndrome. Random hexamers served to reverse transcribe roughly 0.5 to 1 ug RNA. TCRdb ran MiXCR on the immunoSEQ multiplex PCR reads and lists one entry per CDR3 protein. The sample includes 150,000 to 200,000 distinct CDR3 sequences, about 94% seen only once; the top ten take over 0.11%. Germline V CDR1 and CDR2: MGHRA, YSYEKL. V was trimmed by 0 bases and J by 4 bases, leaving 10 bases between them. CDR3 length: 15 amino acids. Overall study results and limits: The TCR sequencing and HLA analysis in the study involved a relatively small number of individuals, as the study acknowledged.

Sequencing was performed on CD4+ T cells from PBMCs. The chain is built from TRBV4-1 and TRBJ1-5; D uncertain. The receptor was derived from a human donor in good health. CDR3: CASSQEARNNQPQHF. In nucleotides, the CDR3 is TGCGCCAGCAGCCAAGAGGCCAGGAATAATCAGCCCCAGCATTTT.